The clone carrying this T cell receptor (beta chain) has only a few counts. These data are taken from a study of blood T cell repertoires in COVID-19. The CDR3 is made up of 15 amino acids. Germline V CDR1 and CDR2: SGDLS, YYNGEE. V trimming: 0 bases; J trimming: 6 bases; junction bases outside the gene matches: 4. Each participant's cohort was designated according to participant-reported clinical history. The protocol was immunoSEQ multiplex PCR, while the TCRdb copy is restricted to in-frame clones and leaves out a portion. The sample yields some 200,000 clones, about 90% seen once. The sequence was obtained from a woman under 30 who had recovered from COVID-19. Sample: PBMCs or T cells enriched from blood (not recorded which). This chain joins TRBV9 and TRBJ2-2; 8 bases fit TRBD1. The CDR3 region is CASSVDARGPGELFF. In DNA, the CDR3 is TGTGCCAGCAGCGTAGATGCCAGGGGGCCCGGGGAGCTGTTTTTT. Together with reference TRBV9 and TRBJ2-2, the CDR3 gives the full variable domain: DSGVTQTPKHLITATGQRVTLRCSPRSGDLSVYWYQQSLDQGLQFLIQYYNGEERAKGNILERFSAQQFPDLHSELNLSSLELGDSALYFCASSVDARGPGELFFGEGSRLTVL.